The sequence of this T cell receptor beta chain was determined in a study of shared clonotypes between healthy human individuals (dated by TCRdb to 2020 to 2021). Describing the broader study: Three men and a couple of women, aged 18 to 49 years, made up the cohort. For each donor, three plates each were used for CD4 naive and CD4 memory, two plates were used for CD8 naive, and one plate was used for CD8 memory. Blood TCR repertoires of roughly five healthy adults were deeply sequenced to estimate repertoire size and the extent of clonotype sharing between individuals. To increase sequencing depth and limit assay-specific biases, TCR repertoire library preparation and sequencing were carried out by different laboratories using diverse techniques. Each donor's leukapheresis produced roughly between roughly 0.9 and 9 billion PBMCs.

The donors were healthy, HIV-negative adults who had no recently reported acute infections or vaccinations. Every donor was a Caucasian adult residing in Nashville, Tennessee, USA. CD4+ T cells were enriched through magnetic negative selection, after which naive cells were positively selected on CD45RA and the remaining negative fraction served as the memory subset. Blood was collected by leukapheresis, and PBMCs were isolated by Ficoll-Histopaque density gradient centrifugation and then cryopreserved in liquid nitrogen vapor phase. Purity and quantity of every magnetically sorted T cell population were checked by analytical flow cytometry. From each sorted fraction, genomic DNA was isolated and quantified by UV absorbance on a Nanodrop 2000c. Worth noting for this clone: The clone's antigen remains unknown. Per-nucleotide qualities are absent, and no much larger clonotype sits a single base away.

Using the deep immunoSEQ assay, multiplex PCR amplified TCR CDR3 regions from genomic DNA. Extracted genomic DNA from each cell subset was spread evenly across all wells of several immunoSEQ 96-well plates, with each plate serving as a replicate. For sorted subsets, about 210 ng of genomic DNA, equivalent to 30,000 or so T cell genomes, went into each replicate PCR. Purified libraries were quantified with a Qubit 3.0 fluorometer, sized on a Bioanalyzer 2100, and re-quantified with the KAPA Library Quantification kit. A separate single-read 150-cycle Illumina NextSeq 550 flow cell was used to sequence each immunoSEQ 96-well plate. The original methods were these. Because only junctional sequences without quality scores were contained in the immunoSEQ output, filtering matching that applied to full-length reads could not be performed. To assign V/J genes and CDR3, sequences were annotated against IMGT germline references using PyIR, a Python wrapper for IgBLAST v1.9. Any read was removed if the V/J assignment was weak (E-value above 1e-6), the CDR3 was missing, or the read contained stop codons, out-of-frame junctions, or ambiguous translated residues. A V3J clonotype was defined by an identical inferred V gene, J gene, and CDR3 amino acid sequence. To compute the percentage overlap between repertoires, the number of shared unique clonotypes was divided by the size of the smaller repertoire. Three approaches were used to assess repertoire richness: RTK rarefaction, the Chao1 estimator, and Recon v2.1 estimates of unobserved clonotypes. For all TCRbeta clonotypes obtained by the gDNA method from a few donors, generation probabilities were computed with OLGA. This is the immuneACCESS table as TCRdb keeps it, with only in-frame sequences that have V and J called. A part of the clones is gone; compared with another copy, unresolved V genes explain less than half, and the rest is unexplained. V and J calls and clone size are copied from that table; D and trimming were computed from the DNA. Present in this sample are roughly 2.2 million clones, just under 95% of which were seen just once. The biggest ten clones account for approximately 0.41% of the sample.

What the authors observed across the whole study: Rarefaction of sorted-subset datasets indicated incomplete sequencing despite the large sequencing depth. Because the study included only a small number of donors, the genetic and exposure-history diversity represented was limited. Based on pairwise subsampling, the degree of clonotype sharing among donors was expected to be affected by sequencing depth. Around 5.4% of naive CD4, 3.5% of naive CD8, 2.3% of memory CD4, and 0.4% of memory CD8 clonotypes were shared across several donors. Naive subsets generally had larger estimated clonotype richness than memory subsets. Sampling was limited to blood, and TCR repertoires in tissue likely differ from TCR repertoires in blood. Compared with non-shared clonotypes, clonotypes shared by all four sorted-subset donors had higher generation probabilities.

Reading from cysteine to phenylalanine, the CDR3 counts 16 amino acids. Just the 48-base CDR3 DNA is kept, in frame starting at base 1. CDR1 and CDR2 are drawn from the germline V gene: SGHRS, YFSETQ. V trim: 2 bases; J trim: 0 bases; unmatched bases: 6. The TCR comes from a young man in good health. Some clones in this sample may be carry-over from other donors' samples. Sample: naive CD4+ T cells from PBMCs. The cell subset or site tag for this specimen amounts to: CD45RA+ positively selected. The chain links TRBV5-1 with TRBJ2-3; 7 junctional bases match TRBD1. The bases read TGCGCCAGCAGCTTACAGGGGATTCCTAGCACAGATACGCAGTATTTT. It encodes CASSLQGIPSTDTQYF.